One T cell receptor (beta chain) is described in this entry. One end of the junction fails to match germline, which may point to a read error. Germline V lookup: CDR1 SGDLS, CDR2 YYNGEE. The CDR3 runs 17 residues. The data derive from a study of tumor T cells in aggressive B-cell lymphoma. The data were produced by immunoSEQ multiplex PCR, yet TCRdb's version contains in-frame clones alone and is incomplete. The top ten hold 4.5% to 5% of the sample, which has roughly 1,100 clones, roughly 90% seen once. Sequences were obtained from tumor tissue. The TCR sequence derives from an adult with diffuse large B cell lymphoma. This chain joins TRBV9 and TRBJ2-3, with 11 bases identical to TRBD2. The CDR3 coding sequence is TGTGCCAGCAATCGGGGACTAGCGGTTTCTTATACAGACACGCAGTATTTT. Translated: CASNRGLAVSYTDTQYF.